The present T cell receptor beta chain was sequenced within a study of blood T cells in healthy people across ages. Study-level information: In model experiments, template switching was able to capture about one barcoded beta molecule for every two T cells that were present. Study-level results: Older age coincided with a roughly linear decline in TCR beta diversity per million T cells. Compared with aged donors, long-lived donors showed fewer expanded clones, suggesting selection. From one million sequenced T cells, diversity estimates were lower bounds.

The authors ran a second PCR of about 6 to 11 cycles using a sample-barcoded 5' primer and a J-beta primer mix. Each CDR3 protein is one row after TCRdb ran MiXCR on the 5' RACE reads. The sample includes 850,000 to 1,300,000 distinct CDR3 sequences, 40% to 45% of them seen just once. CDR1 and CDR2 (germline): SNHLY, FYNNEI. This CDR3 has 13 amino acids. With respect to this clonotype: The antigen remains unidentified.

The chain recombines TRBV2 with TRBJ2-7; 9 nucleotides agree with TRBD2. The J call may be faulty, since TRBJ2-5 better matches the DNA end. This TCR was recovered from a woman in her sixties or seventies in good health. Sequencing was done on a sample of blood. The CDR3 nucleotides are TGTGCCAGCAGTGGAGAAGCGGGGGGGACCCAGTACTTC. It encodes CASSGEAGGTQYF.